These 29 T cell receptor beta chains were all obtained from the same sample, sequenced in a study of control samples from healthy donors and cancer patients. Sequencing used immunoSEQ multiplex PCR; TCRdb keeps in-frame clones, though not all of them. The table records around 160,000 clones, over 85% of them present only once. The specimen sequenced was blood. Source of these receptors: a man aged 18-30 years in good health.

This clone was found once. This sequence joins TRBV6-5 and TRBJ1-5; no firm D call. Trimming took 5 bases from V and 7 from J, leaving 12 bases between them. CDR1 is MNHEY, CDR2 SVGAGI, per germline. The CDR3 loop spans 13 amino acids. The CDR3 nucleotides are TGTGCCAGCAGTACCCAAGTTGGCCAGCCCCAGCATTTT. It codes for CASSTQVGQPQHF.

J is TRBJ1-4 and V is TRBV20-1, with D perhaps TRBD1 (6 bases). The CDR3 runs to 14 residues. Germline CDR1 DFQATT, CDR2 SNEGSKA (reference sequence). V was shortened by 3 bases and J by 7 bases, with 15 bases between the two germline ends. CDR3 nucleotides: TGCAGTGCTAGTCGGGGACAACCGGGTGAAAAACTGTTTTTT. Translating it yields CSASRGQPGEKLFF.

V and J are TRBV5-6 and TRBJ2-5; TRBD1 or TRBD2 may be the D gene (5 bases each). Trimming left V 4 bases short and J 4 bases short, with 5 bases between. The CDR3 runs 11 residues. The germline CDR1 and CDR2 sequences are SGHDT and YYEEEE. CDR3 coding DNA: TGTGCCAGCAGCGGGGGAGAGACCCAGTACTTC. Translation: CASSGGETQYF.

The chain is built from TRBV5-4 and TRBJ2-1; tentatively, D is TRBD2 (6 bases). There are 15 residues in the CDR3. CDR1 SGHNT and CDR2 YYREEE come from the germline V gene (reference sequence). V shed 2 bases and J shed 6 bases, with 15 bases lying between them. CDR3 in DNA: TGTGCCAGCAGCTTCCCCGGGGGATCAGGCAATGAGCAGTTCTTC. Translation gives CASSFPGGSGNEQFF.

The rearrangement joins TRBV9 to TRBJ1-1, with D perhaps matching TRBD1 (5 bases). Germline V gene sequence: CDR1 SGDLS, CDR2 YYNGEE. The CDR3 runs 16 residues. The V and J ends lost 4 bases and 4 bases respectively, with 20 bases between them. The CDR3 sequence is CASSHRARDGTTEAFF. CDR3 sequence (DNA): TGTGCCAGCAGCCACCGAGCCCGGGACGGGACCACTGAAGCTTTCTTT.

J is TRBJ2-7 and V is TRBV6-2 or TRBV6-3; D possibly corresponds to TRBD1 (6 bases). The CDR3 is made up of 14 amino acids. From germline, CDR1 is MNHEY and CDR2 SVGEGT. V was trimmed by 2 bases and J by 3 bases, leaving 11 bases between them. In nucleotides, the CDR3 is TGTGCCAGCAGTTACGGACAGAGCCGCTACGAGCAGTACTTC. Translation: CASSYGQSRYEQYF.

V usage is TRBV4-1 and J usage is TRBJ1-1; 7 bases fit TRBD1. Trimming cost V 4 bases and J 3 bases; bases outside gene matches: 8. From germline, CDR1 is MGHRA and CDR2 YSYEKL. The CDR3 sequence is 15 residues long. This CDR3 reads CASSLEGQTDTEAFF. The CDR3 region has the DNA TGCGCCAGCAGCCTCGAGGGACAGACAGACACTGAAGCTTTCTTT.

J is TRBJ2-7 and V is TRBV5-6, with 9 bases identical to TRBD1. Germline V gene data show CDR1 as SGHDT and CDR2 as YYEEEE. This CDR3 region has 13 residues. Trimming at V came to 5 bases and at J to 6 bases, leaving 6 bases not matched to a gene. CDR3 amino acids: CASRPGQGREQYF. For the CDR3, the DNA is TGTGCCAGCAGACCGGGACAGGGACGCGAGCAGTACTTC.

This clone was counted a single time. V and J are TRBV5-4 and TRBJ1-1; 8 positions match TRBD1. Germline CDR1 and CDR2: SGHNT and YYREEE (reference sequence). The CDR3 has 14 amino acids. The ends lost 7 bases at V and 5 bases at J; junction bases unmatched: 10. The CDR3 nucleotides are TGTGCCAGCGACCGGGACAGGCTGGGGACTGAAGCTTTCTTT. Translated: CASDRDRLGTEAFF.

The DNA of the CDR3 is TGTGCCAGCAGCTTAGGACAGGGGAACTATGGCTACACCTTC. As protein: CASSLGQGNYGYTF. The V call is TRBV7-8, the J call TRBJ1-2; TRBD1 matches 8 bases. The V gene end was trimmed by 1 base and the J gene end by 2 bases; junction bases not matched to a gene: 0. Germline CDR1 is SGHVS and CDR2 is FQNEAQ. The CDR3 has 14 residues.

This clone was found a few times. The rearrangement joins TRBV7-9 to TRBJ2-7; 7 bases fit TRBD1. The CDR3 has 14 residues. Looked up from germline, CDR1 is SEHNR and CDR2 is FQNEAQ (reference sequence). Losses at the gene ends were 0 bases for V and 4 bases for J; bases not matched to a gene: 3. CDR3 nucleotides: TGTGCCAGCAGCTTAGCTGGACAGGTTTACGAGCAGTACTTC. Amino acids: CASSLAGQVYEQYF.

V and J are TRBV7-6 and TRBJ2-3, with D tentatively TRBD1 or TRBD2 (5 bases each). Germline CDR1 reads SGHVS; CDR2 reads FNYEAQ. The CDR3 is made up of 14 amino acids. Trimming cost V 3 bases and J 3 bases, with 10 bases left between them. In DNA form, the CDR3 reads TGTGCCAGCAGCTTTTCGGGGCTAACAGATACGCAGTATTTT. It encodes CASSFSGLTDTQYF.

The chain recombines TRBV5-3 with TRBJ2-2; 7 positions agree with TRBD1. TRBV5-3 carries the ORF label, with uncertain function. This CDR3 region has 14 residues. V lost 8 bases, J lost 1 base, and 5 bases stayed unmatched. CDR3 in DNA: TGTGCCAGGATGACAGGGTGGAACACCGGGGAGCTGTTTTTT. This codes for CARMTGWNTGELFF.

This chain joins TRBV30 and TRBJ1-1; D is perhaps TRBD1 (5 bases). V lost 0 bases and J 10 bases, leaving 21 bases between the germline ends. CDR1 and CDR2 (germline): GTSNPN, SVGIG (reference sequence). The CDR3 totals 15 residues. In nucleotides, the CDR3 is TGTGCCTGGAGTGTCCCGGGGGGGGTACTTCAAGGAGCTTTCTTT. Translating it yields CAWSVPGGVLQGAFF.

This chain uses TRBV5-5 with TRBJ2-6; the match to TRBD1 covers 11 bases. Germline CDR1 reads SGHKS; CDR2 reads YYEKEE (reference sequence). This CDR3 contains 20 residues. Trimming took 5 bases from V and 1 from J; bases not matched to a gene: 14. CDR3 amino acids: CASSLSGTGGLVSGANVLTF. The CDR3 nucleotides are TGTGCCAGCAGTCTATCCGGGACAGGGGGACTCGTATCTGGGGCCAACGTCCTGACTTTC.

The rearrangement links TRBV7-2 to TRBJ2-7, with D hard to call. Germline values: CDR1 SGHTA, CDR2 FQGNSA. Trimming removed 2 bases at V and 1 base at J, with 3 bases between. The CDR3 is 12 residues long. In DNA form, the CDR3 reads TGTGCCAGCAGCTTAAGTTCCTACGAGCAGTACTTC. Residues: CASSLSSYEQYF. Full variable domain (remainder filled in from reference TRBV7-2 and TRBJ2-7): GAGVSQSPSNKVTEKGKDVELRCDPISGHTALYWYRQSLGQGLEFLIYFQGNSAPDKSGLPSDRFSAERTGGSVSTLTIQRTQQEDSAVYLCASSLSSYEQYFGPGTRLTVT.

The chain has TRBV11-2 and TRBJ2-5; the D gene is possibly TRBD1 (6 bases). The CDR3 totals 15 residues. V shed 0 bases and J shed 3 bases, with 11 bases lying between them. Germline CDR1 and CDR2: SGHAT and FQNNGV. The CDR3 region has the DNA TGTGCCAGCAGCTTAGAGGGACATAAAGAAGAGACCCAGTACTTC. Translation: CASSLEGHKEETQYF.

The chain employs TRBV11-3 and TRBJ2-1; possibly TRBD1 for D (7 bases). Germline V gives CDR1 SGHNT, CDR2 YENEEA. There are 17 residues in the CDR3. V was trimmed by 3 bases and J by 4 bases, leaving 19 bases between them. CDR3 DNA sequence: TGTGCCAGCAGCTTTCGGATGGCAGGGGGGCCTTACAATGAGCAGTTCTTC. Encoded protein: CASSFRMAGGPYNEQFF.

The chain carries TRBV7-8 and TRBJ1-1; a weak D match, TRBD1 (5 bases). CDR1 SGHVS and CDR2 FQNEAQ come from the germline V gene. There are 14 residues in the CDR3. Trimming stripped 1 base from V and 7 bases from J, with 13 bases between. The CDR3 DNA reads TGTGCCAGCAGCTTAGAATGGGGACCAAATGAAGCTTTCTTT. This translates into CASSLEWGPNEAFF.

The V call is TRBV9, the J call TRBJ1-6; D ambiguous. Germline-derived CDR1 and CDR2 are SGDLS and YYNGEE. CDR3 length equals 12 residues. Trimming shortened V by 2 bases and J by 11 bases, and 8 bases separated the two germline ends. CDR3 sequence: CASSVNGPPLHF. CDR3 sequence (DNA): TGTGCCAGCAGCGTTAATGGTCCACCCCTCCACTTT. Full variable domain (rest looked up from reference TRBV9 and TRBJ1-6): DSGVTQTPKHLITATGQRVTLRCSPRSGDLSVYWYQQSLDQGLQFLIQYYNGEERAKGNILERFSAQQFPDLHSELNLSSLELGDSALYFCASSVNGPPLHFGNGTRLTVT.

The rearrangement links TRBV4-1 to TRBJ2-7; no reliable D call. V lost 4 bases and J lost 0, with 16 bases in between. The CDR3 runs 16 residues. CDR1 and CDR2 from the germline V gene are MGHRA and YSYEKL. The CDR3 DNA follows: TGCGCCAGCAGCCTCGAGGACCGTAGGAGCTCCTACGAGCAGTACTTC. Its protein product is CASSLEDRRSSYEQYF.

As for this clone: One junction end does not reproduce the germline sequence, and a read error may be involved. The chain uses TRBV5-4 and TRBJ1-2; 8 bases are shared with TRBD1. Germline V CDR1 and CDR2: SGHNT, YYREEE (reference sequence). This CDR3 contains 12 residues. The CDR3 DNA is TGTGCCAGCAGCTCTGGGACGGGGACAGGATTCTTC. It codes for CASSSGTGTGFF.

This chain's CDR3 is CASSLGIRQGEKLFF. The DNA for the CDR3 is TGTGCCAGCAGCTTAGGAATCCGGCAAGGTGAAAAACTGTTTTTT. The rearrangement links TRBV5-4 to TRBJ1-4; D gene unclear. Germline V gives CDR1 SGHNT, CDR2 YYREEE (reference sequence). The CDR3 is 15 residues long. The V end was cut by 2 bases, the J end by 7 bases, with 15 bases between.

V usage is TRBV11-2 and J usage is TRBJ2-2; no clear D gene. Per the germline V gene, CDR1 is SGHAT and CDR2 is FQNNGV. The ends were cut back, 0 bases at V and 8 bases at J, with 10 bases in the middle. The CDR3 is 14 residues long. DNA for the CDR3: TGTGCCAGCAGCTTAGAGTGGACCACGGGGGAGCTGTTTTTT. Translating gives CASSLEWTTGELFF. Full variable domain (rest looked up from reference TRBV11-2 and TRBJ2-2): EAGVAQSPRYKIIEKRQSVAFWCNPISGHATLYWYQQILGQGPKLLIQFQNNGVVDDSQLPKDRFSAERLKGVDSTLKIQPAKLEDSAVYLCASSLEWTTGELFFGEGSRLTVL.

This chain joins TRBV6-2 or TRBV6-3 and TRBJ2-6; no clear D. The CDR3 is made up of 18 amino acids. V shed 5 bases and J shed 0 bases, with 17 bases lying between them. CDR1 and CDR2 from the germline V gene are MNHEY and SVGEGT. The CDR3 coding sequence is TGTGCCAGCAGTCCCCGAAGGGTAAGCACCTCTGGGGCCAACGTCCTGACTTTC. This encodes CASSPRRVSTSGANVLTF.

The chain links TRBV5-1 to TRBJ2-3; 14 bases line up with TRBD2. The V gene end was trimmed by 5 bases and the J gene end by 8 bases; junction bases not matched to a gene: 4. Germline loops: CDR1 SGHRS, CDR2 YFSETQ. The CDR3 spans 14 residues. In DNA form, the CDR3 reads TGCGCCAGCAGGGGGACTAGCGGGAGTGGTACGCAGTATTTT. Residues: CASRGTSGSGTQYF.

This clone appeared a single time. This chain connects TRBV28 to TRBJ2-3, with D unclear. This CDR3 is 11 amino acids long. Germline V gene lookup returns CDR1 MDHEN and CDR2 SYDVKM. Deletions cut 7 bases from V and 6 bases from J, with 8 bases between. CDR3 in amino acids: CASKGWDTQYF. CDR3 DNA: TGTGCCAGCAAGGGTTGGGATACGCAGTATTTT.

The chain links TRBV27 to TRBJ1-3; 7 positions match TRBD1. Germline CDR1 is MNHEY and CDR2 is SMNVEV (reference sequence). Trimming removed 5 bases from V and 7 bases from J; junction bases left unmatched: 2. CDR3 length: 12 amino acids. CDR3 sequence: CASSDRVNTIYF. Here the CDR3 DNA reads TGTGCCAGCAGTGACAGGGTGAACACCATATATTTT.

The chain is built from TRBV6-6 and TRBJ2-7; TRBD1 might be the D (5 bases). V lost 0 bases and J lost 3, with 9 bases in between. The CDR3 consists of 14 residues. In germline, CDR1 is MNHNY, CDR2 SVGAGI (reference sequence). The chain's CDR3 is CASSYSSQGYEQYF. The CDR3 region has the DNA TGTGCCAGCAGTTACTCGAGTCAGGGCTACGAGCAGTACTTC.